The entry below gives a single T cell receptor (beta chain) sequence along with its context. This CDR3 comprises 19 residues. Germline lookup yields CDR1 MNHEY and CDR2 SVGEGT. The trim removed 0 bases at V and 3 bases at J, leaving 12 bases unmatched. This specimen belongs to a study of blood T cell repertoires in COVID-19. TCRdb keeps only in-frame clones here, not all; method: immunoSEQ multiplex PCR. The profile shows 90,000 to 120,000 clones, approximately 89% of them singletons. Sequencing was done on a sample of peripheral blood. This receptor was obtained from a man in his forties or fifties with active or convalescent COVID-19. V gene TRBV6-2 or TRBV6-3 combines with J gene TRBJ1-5; TRBD1 matches at 9 bases. The CDR3 loop is CASSYSMDRGRGDNQPQHF. DNA for the CDR3: TGTGCCAGCAGTTACTCAATGGACAGGGGTAGAGGGGACAATCAGCCCCAGCATTTT.